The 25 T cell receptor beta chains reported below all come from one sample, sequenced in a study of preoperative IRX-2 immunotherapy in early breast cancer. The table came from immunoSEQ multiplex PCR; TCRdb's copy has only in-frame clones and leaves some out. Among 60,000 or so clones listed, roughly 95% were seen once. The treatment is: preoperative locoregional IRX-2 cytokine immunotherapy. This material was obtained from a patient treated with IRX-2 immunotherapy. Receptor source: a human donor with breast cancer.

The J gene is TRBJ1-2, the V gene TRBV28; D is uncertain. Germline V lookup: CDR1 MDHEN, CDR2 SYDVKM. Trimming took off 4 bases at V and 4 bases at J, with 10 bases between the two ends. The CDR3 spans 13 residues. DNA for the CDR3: TGTGCCAGCAGTTCTCCACGGACCTATGGCTACACCTTC. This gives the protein CASSSPRTYGYTF.

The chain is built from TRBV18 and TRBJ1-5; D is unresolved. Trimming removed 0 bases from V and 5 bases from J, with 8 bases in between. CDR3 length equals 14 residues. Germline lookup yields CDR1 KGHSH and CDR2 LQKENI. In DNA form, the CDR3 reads TGTGCCAGCTCACCACCGGGAGGAGATCAGCCCCAGCATTTT. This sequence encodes CASSPPGGDQPQHF.

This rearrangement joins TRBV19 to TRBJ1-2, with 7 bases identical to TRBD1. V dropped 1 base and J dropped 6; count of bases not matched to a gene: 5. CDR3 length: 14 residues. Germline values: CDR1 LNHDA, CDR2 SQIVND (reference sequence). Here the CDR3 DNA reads TGTGCCAGTAGTATAGGGACAGGTGTGGATGGCTACACCTTC. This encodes CASSIGTGVDGYTF.

The CDR3 region has the DNA TGTGCCAGCAGTTTTAGGAGGTCCACTGAAGCTTTCTTT. This translates into CASSFRRSTEAFF. The rearrangement uses TRBV27 and TRBJ1-1; D gene ambiguous. The V end lost 3 bases, the J end lost 4 bases, and 9 bases lay between the germline ends. The CDR3 spans 13 residues. Germline values: CDR1 MNHEY, CDR2 SMNVEV (reference sequence).

As DNA, the CDR3 is TGTGCCAGCAGCGTAGGTTCCCTAGACTATGGCTACACCTTC. Protein sequence: CASSVGSLDYGYTF. This chain uses TRBV9 with TRBJ1-2; D gene ambiguous. Germline CDR1 is SGDLS and CDR2 is YYNGEE. CDR3 length equals 14 residues. Trimming cost V 0 bases and J 3 bases, with 9 bases left between them.

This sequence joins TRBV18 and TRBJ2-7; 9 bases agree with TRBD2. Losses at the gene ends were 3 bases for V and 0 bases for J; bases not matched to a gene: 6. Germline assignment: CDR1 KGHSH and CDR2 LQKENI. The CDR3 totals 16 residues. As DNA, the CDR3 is TGTGCCAGCTCACCTAGCGGGGGTTCTAGCTCCTACGAGCAGTACTTC. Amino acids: CASSPSGGSSSYEQYF.

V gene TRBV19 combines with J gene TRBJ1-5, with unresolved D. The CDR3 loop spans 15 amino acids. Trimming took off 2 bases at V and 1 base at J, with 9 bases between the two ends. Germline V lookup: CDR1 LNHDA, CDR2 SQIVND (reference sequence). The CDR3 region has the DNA TGTGCCAGTAGTATACGGTTCGTGAGCAATCAGCCCCAGCATTTT. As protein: CASSIRFVSNQPQHF.

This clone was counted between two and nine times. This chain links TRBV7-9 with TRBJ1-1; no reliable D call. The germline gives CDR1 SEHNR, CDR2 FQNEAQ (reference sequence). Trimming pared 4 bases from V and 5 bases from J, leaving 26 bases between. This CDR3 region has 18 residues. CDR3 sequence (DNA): TGTGCCAGCAGCTCACACCCCCTACTACAGAAAGGAGGGACTGAAGCTTTCTTT. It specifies CASSSHPLLQKGGTEAFF.

The CDR3 spells CASGPSYEQYF. CDR3 DNA sequence: TGTGCCAGCGGGCCCTCCTACGAGCAGTACTTC. This chain links TRBV19 with TRBJ2-7; no reliable D call. V lost 9 bases and J 0 bases, leaving 6 bases between the germline ends. The CDR3 spans 11 residues. The germline CDR1 and CDR2 sequences are LNHDA and SQIVND (reference sequence).

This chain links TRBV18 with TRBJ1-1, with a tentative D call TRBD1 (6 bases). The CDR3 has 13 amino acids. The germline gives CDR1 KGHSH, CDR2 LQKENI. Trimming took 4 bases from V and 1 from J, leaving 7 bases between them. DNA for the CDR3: TGTGCCAGCTCACGGACAGCGAACACTGAAGCTTTCTTT. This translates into CASSRTANTEAFF. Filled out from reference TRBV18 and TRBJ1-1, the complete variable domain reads NAGVMQNPRHLVRRRGQEARLRCSPMKGHSHVYWYRQLPEEGLKFMVYLQKENIIDESGMPKERFSAEFPKEGPSILRIQQVVRGDSAAYFCASSRTANTEAFFGQGTRLTVV.

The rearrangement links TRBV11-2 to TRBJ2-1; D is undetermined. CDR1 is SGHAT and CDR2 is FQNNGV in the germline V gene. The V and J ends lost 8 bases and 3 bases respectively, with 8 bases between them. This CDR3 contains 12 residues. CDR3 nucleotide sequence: TGTGCCAGCCTGAAGGACTACAATGAGCAGTTCTTC. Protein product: CASLKDYNEQFF.

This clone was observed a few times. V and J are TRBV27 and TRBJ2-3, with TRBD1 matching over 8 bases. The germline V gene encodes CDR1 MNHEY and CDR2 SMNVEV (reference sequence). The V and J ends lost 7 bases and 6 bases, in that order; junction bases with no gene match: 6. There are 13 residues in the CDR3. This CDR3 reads CASKGQARDTQYF. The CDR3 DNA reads TGTGCCAGCAAGGGACAGGCCCGGGATACGCAGTATTTT.

CDR3 nucleotide sequence: TGTGCCAGCAGCTTGATGTCAGGTTTAGGGGAGCAGTTCTTC. Translation gives CASSLMSGLGEQFF. V and J are TRBV5-6 and TRBJ2-1; D gene uncertain. V was shortened by 1 base and J by 10 bases, with 15 bases between the two germline ends. CDR3 length: 14 residues. CDR1 and CDR2 from the germline V gene are SGHDT and YYEEEE. The variable domain in full, with the rest retrieved from reference TRBV5-6 and TRBJ2-1, is DAGVTQSPTHLIKTRGQQVTLRCSPKSGHDTVSWYQQALGQGPQFIFQYYEEEERQRGNFPDRFSGHQFPNYSSELNVNALLLGDSALYLCASSLMSGLGEQFFGPGTRLTVL.

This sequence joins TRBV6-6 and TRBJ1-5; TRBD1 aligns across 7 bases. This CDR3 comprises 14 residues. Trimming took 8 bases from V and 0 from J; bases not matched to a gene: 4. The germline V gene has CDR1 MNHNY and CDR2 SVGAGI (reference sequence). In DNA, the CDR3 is TGTGCCAGCCGCAGGGGGGATAGCAATCAGCCCCAGCATTTT. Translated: CASRRGDSNQPQHF.

This CDR3 reads CASSLGGYYGYTF. DNA of the CDR3: TGTGCCAGCAGCTTGGGCGGGTACTATGGCTACACCTTC. V and J are TRBV5-8 and TRBJ1-2; no reliable D call. Germline V gives CDR1 SGHTS, CDR2 YDEGEE. Trimming took off 0 bases at V and 3 bases at J, with 6 bases between the two ends. The CDR3 totals 13 residues.

The CDR3 spells CASSPIQGHSGNTIYF. CDR3 DNA sequence: TGTGCCAGCTCACCTATACAGGGACACTCTGGAAACACCATATATTTT. J is TRBJ1-3 and V is TRBV18, with D tentatively TRBD1 (6 bases). Germline V lookup: CDR1 KGHSH, CDR2 LQKENI. V was shortened by 3 bases and J by 0 bases, with 12 bases between the two germline ends. This CDR3 has 16 residues.

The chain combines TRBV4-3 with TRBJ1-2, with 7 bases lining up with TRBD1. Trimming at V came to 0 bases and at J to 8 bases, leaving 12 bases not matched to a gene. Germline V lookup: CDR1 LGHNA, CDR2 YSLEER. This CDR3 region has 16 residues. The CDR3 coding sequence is TGCGCCAGCAGCCAAGATCTTGGCAGGGGGGTGCGCGGCTACACCTTC. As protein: CASSQDLGRGVRGYTF.

Written as DNA, the CDR3 is TGTGCCAGCAGCTTAAGGGTTTCAGGGGAGCAGTACTTC. It codes for CASSLRVSGEQYF. The chain recombines TRBV7-8 with TRBJ2-7; D might be TRBD1 (5 bases). CDR1 and CDR2 (germline): SGHVS, FQNEAQ. V lost 2 bases, J lost 7 bases, and 12 bases lay in between. The length of the CDR3 is 13 residues.

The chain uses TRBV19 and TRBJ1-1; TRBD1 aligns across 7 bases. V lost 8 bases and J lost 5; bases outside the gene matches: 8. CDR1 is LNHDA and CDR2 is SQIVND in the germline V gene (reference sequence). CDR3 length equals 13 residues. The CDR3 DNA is TGTGCCAGTTCCTCAGGGGGTTGGACTGAAGCTTTCTTT. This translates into CASSSGGWTEAFF.

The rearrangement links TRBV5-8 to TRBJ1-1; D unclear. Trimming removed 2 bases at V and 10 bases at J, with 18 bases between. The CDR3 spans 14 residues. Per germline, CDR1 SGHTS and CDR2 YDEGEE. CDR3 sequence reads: CASSLYLEGAAAFF. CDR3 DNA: TGTGCCAGCAGCTTATACTTGGAGGGAGCGGCAGCTTTCTTT. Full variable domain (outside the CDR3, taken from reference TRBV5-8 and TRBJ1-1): EAGVTQSPTHLIKTRGQQATLRCSPISGHTSVYWYQQALGLGLQFLLWYDEGEERNRGNFPPRFSGRQFPNYSSELNVNALELEDSALYLCASSLYLEGAAAFFGQGTRLTVV.

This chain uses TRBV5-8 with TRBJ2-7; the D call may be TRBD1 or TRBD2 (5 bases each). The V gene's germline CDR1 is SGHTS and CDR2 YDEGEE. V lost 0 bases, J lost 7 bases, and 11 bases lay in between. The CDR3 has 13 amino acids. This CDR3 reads CASSLGGKREQYF. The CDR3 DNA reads TGTGCCAGCAGCTTGGGGGGGAAGCGGGAGCAGTACTTC.

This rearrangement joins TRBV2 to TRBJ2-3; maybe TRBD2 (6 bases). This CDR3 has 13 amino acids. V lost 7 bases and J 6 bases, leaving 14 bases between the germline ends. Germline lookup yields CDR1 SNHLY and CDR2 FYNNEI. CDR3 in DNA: TGTGCCAGCATTGGGGACTCAACGGATACGCAGTATTTT. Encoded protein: CASIGDSTDTQYF.

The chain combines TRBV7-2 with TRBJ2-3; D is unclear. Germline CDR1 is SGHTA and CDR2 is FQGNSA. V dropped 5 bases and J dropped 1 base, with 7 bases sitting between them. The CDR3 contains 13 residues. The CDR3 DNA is TGTGCCAGCAGCGAGTGGGGCACAGATACGCAGTATTTT. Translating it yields CASSEWGTDTQYF.

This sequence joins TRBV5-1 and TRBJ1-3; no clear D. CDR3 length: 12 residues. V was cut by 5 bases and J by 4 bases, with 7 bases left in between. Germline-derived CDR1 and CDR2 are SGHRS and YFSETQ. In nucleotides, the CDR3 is TGCGCCAGCAGGTCAGACGGAAACACCATATATTTT. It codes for CASRSDGNTIYF.

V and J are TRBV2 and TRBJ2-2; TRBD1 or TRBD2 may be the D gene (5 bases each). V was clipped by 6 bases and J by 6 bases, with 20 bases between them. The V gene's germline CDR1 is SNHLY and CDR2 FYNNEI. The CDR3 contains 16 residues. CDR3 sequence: CASREARGAPAGELFF. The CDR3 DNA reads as TGTGCCAGCAGGGAGGCACGAGGGGCGCCGGCCGGGGAGCTGTTTTTT.